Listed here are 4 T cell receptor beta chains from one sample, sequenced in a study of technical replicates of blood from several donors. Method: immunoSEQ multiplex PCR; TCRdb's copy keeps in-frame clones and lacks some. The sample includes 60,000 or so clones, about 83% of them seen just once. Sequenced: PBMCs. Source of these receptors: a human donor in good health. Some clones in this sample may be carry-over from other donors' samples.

The CDR3 region is CAWSLREGFEWAKNIQYF. Here the CDR3 DNA reads TGTGCCTGGAGTCTCCGGGAGGGTTTTGAGTGGGCCAAAAACATTCAGTACTTC. The V call is TRBV30, the J call TRBJ2-4; TRBD2 agrees at 8 bases. Germline CDR1 GTSNPN, CDR2 SVGIG (reference sequence). With 2 bases clipped from V and 1 base from J, the junction kept 13 bases outside the gene matches. The CDR3 has 18 residues.

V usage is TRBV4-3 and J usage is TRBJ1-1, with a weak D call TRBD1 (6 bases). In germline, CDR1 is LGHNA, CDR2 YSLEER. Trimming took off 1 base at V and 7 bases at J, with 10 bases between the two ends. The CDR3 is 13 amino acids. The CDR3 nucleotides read TGCGCCAGCAGCCAAGGAAGGGGGAATGAAGCTTTCTTT. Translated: CASSQGRGNEAFF.

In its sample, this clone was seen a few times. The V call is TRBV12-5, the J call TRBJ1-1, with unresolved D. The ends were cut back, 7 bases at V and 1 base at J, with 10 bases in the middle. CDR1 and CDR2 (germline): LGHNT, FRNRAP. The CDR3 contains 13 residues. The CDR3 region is CASVEHENTEAFF. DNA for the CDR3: TGTGCTAGTGTGGAGCATGAGAACACTGAAGCTTTCTTT.

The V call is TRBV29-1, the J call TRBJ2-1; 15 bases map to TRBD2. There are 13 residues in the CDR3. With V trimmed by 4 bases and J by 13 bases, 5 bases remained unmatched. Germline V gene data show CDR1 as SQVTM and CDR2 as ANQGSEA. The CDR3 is CSVAGLAGGPQFF. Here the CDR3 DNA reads TGCAGCGTTGCGGGACTAGCGGGGGGACCCCAGTTCTTC.